Listed below are T cell receptor beta chains from one sample, sequenced in a study of CXCR3-negative and CXCR3-positive naive CD8 T cells. Each CDR3 protein gets one entry in TCRdb, which reprocessed the 5' RACE reads and gives no DNA. The clone table shows roughly 110,000 distinct CDR3 sequences, with the ten largest holding 0.38%. Material for sequencing was naive CXCR3+ CD8+ T cells from blood. The receptors here all came from a human donor in good health. Some clones in this sample may be carry-over from other donors' samples. Each CDR3 is given with its conserved first and last residue.

TRBV5-1,TRBJ2-5,CASSLYYLQETQYF
TRBV12-3/TRBV12-4,TRBJ2-7,CASSLLGDEQYF
TRBV29-1,TRBJ2-1,CSVDGATSGKGEQFF
TRBV29-1,TRBJ2-1,CSVLPGQGNNEQFF
TRBV14,TRBJ2-7,CASSMRSGSSYEQYF
TRBV6-5,TRBJ2-3,CASSPGLAGGYDTQYF
TRBV29-1,TRBJ1-1,CSGLGQGPEAFF
TRBV6-2/TRBV6-3,TRBJ2-5,CASSSTRFEGLALGETQYF
TRBV5-1,TRBJ1-1,CASSLGDRGREAFF
TRBV12-3/TRBV12-4,TRBJ2-3,CASSLDLESTDTQYF
TRBV11-3,TRBJ2-2,CASGLLGGSGELFF
TRBV7-9,TRBJ1-5,CASSLGGLQHF
TRBV12-3/TRBV12-4,TRBJ1-4,CASSWGFSGGTNEKLFF
TRBV7-9,TRBJ2-1,CASSSSGGLTSYNEQFF
TRBV16,TRBJ2-1,CASSQGANEQFF
TRBV28,TRBJ2-1,CATGTGGQDEQFF
TRBV12-3/TRBV12-4,TRBJ2-3,CASSLGSGFRGDTRYF
TRBV29-1,TRBJ1-2,CSVDRGNYGYTF